This TCR beta chain is drawn from a study of blood T cell repertoires in COVID-19 (dated by TCRdb to 2020 to 2022). In terms of the full investigation: Samples from collaborators originated in the United States, Italy and Spain and spanned both the acute and convalescent phases of COVID-19. The prospective study material was composed of cDNA or gDNA derived from T cells, B-cell-depleted T cells, or PBMCs. The dataset comprised deeply sampled blood TCRbeta repertoires from subjects exposed to, actively infected with, or recovered from COVID-19. The repertoires were made available in a free public database intended to serve as a resource for research on the immune response to SARS-CoV-2. Samples were obtained from the ongoing ImmuneRACE study (first 160 participants) and from 1,200 or so subjects provided by 6 global collaborators. Sample metadata almost always included a de-identified subject ID, COVID-19 status, age in years and sex. HLA class I and class II types, where available, came from metadata supplied by the sample provider rather than from assay-based typing.

Points the paper makes about the study in general: How much clinical and demographic metadata was included differed by source and by participant, and the metadata was provided uncurated.

Collaborating institutions collected whole blood in K2EDTA tubes following their own protocols. For TCRbeta analysis, collaborator samples were shipped as frozen whole blood, as isolated PBMCs, or as DNA extracted from either sample type. Concerning this clone: Its binding antigen is unknown. Base qualities are not recorded, but no much larger clone differs from it by a single base. Other DNA sequences in this sample translate to the same CDR3.

TCRbeta CDR3 regions were amplified from genomic DNA using the immunoSEQ Assay, a bias-controlled multiplex PCR. The authors' analysis ran thus. The number of nucleated cells in each sample was estimated from the amplification of reference gene primers within the assay. Sequence reads were collapsed and filtered to measure the absolute abundance of every unique TCRbeta CDR3 rearrangement. For each sample, productive Simpson clonality was calculated as the square root of Simpson's diversity index across productive rearrangements. Entries here come from immuneACCESS through TCRdb and include only in-frame sequences with V and J called. Some clones fail to appear in such tables; in the studies checked, an unresolved V gene covers under half of the shortfall, and the cause of the remainder is unknown. V, J and clone size derive from that table, while D and trimming were established from the DNA sequence. The table for this sample lists 75,000 to 90,000 clones; approximately 80% of them were counted only once. More than 10% of the sample comes from the top ten.

The sequence came from a middle-aged woman with active or convalescent COVID-19. The sample taken for sequencing was peripheral blood.

The sequenced DNA is TGTGCCAGCAGTTATAGGACGGGACTGAACGAGCAGTACTTC. This encodes CASSYRTGLNEQYF. The chain is made from TRBV6-5 and TRBJ2-7; TRBD2 could be the D gene, as 6 bases match. CDR1 and CDR2 are drawn from the germline V gene: MNHEY, SVGAGI. The V and J ends are trimmed by 3 bases and 5 bases, leaving 14 bases between them. The CDR3 covers 14 residues, taking in both the cysteine and the phenylalanine. CDR3 DNA only is kept here, 42 bases in frame from base 1.